These 13 T cell receptor beta chains came from one sample sequenced in a study of cytomegalovirus exposure and HLA in healthy donors. Sequencing used immunoSEQ multiplex PCR; TCRdb keeps in-frame clones, though not all of them. The data hold some 110,000 clones, with around 88% observed a single time. Input material: PBMCs. All receptors derive from a man younger than 35 in good health and CMV-seronegative.

This chain uses TRBV5-6 with TRBJ2-5; 9 bases align to TRBD1. The CDR3 sequence is 16 residues long. CDR1 and CDR2 (germline): SGHDT, YYEEEE. The V and J ends lost 2 bases and 4 bases, in that order; junction bases with no gene match: 9. CDR3: CASSLIPGQGRETQYF. The CDR3 DNA follows: TGTGCCAGCAGCTTAATACCGGGACAGGGAAGAGAGACCCAGTACTTC.

V usage is TRBV7-6 and J usage is TRBJ2-7; TRBD2 matches at 8 bases. The CDR3 loop spans 15 amino acids. Germline V gene lookup returns CDR1 SGHVS and CDR2 FNYEAQ. V shed 1 base and J 0 bases; nucleotides not matched to a gene: 2. The CDR3 sequence is CASSLGGGSSYEQYF. CDR3 DNA sequence: TGTGCCAGCAGCTTAGGCGGGGGGAGCTCCTACGAGCAGTACTTC. Complete variable domain (other parts from reference TRBV7-6 and TRBJ2-7): GAGVSQSPRYKVTKRGQDVALRCDPISGHVSLYWYRQALGQGPEFLTYFNYEAQQDKSGLPNDRFSAERPEGSISTLTIQRTEQRDSAMYRCASSLGGGSSYEQYFGPGTRLTVT.

V gene TRBV7-9 combines with J gene TRBJ2-7; TRBD1 agrees at 8 bases. Per the germline V gene, CDR1 is SEHNR and CDR2 is FQNEAQ (reference sequence). The J segment lost 7 bases and the V segment lost 4 bases, leaving 9 bases of the junction unmatched. This CDR3 has 14 amino acids. The CDR3 loop is CASSSNDRGHEQYF. The CDR3 region has the DNA TGTGCCAGCAGCTCCAACGACAGGGGTCATGAGCAGTACTTC.

This rearrangement joins TRBV5-4 to TRBJ2-1; the D is unclear. Trimming took 2 bases from V and 8 from J, leaving 14 bases between them. This CDR3 contains 14 residues. CDR1 SGHNT and CDR2 YYREEE come from the germline V gene (reference sequence). CDR3 DNA: TGTGCCAGCAGCTTCAGCCGGAACAGTCATGAGCAGTTCTTC. Translation gives CASSFSRNSHEQFF.

The chain couples TRBV10-1 to TRBJ1-5; 8 nucleotides agree with TRBD1. Looked up from germline, CDR1 is WNHNN and CDR2 is SYGVQD (reference sequence). The CDR3 length is 14 residues. Losses at the gene ends were 6 bases for V and 5 bases for J; bases not matched to a gene: 6. The CDR3 reads CASRDRADYQPQHF. The CDR3 region has the DNA TGCGCCAGCAGGGACAGGGCCGACTATCAGCCCCAGCATTTT.

The chain links TRBV4-3 to TRBJ1-1, with TRBD1 identical over 9 bases. Trimming removed 1 base from V and 5 bases from J; junction bases left unmatched: 8. Germline CDR1 LGHNA, CDR2 YSLEER. The CDR3 runs to 16 residues. The CDR3, as DNA: TGCGCCAGCAGCCAAGCCGGGACAGGGCTTTCGACTGAAGCTTTCTTT. The encoded protein is CASSQAGTGLSTEAFF.

J is TRBJ2-7 and V is TRBV27; 10 bases match TRBD1. In germline, CDR1 is MNHEY, CDR2 SMNVEV (reference sequence). CDR3 length: 14 amino acids. V was clipped by 5 bases and J by 6 bases; unmatched bases: 7. The CDR3 loop is CASSTGTGVSEQYF. The CDR3 coding sequence is TGTGCCAGCAGTACCGGGACAGGGGTGTCCGAGCAGTACTTC.

The chain has TRBV28 and TRBJ1-4; D unclear. V was pared by 8 bases and J by 8 bases, with 15 bases between. This CDR3 has 13 amino acids. Germline V gene sequence: CDR1 MDHEN, CDR2 SYDVKM. The chain's CDR3 is CASHGRGWEKLFF. The CDR3 DNA is TGTGCCAGCCACGGGCGGGGATGGGAAAAACTGTTTTTT. Full variable domain (rest looked up from reference TRBV28 and TRBJ1-4): DVKVTQSSRYLVKRTGEKVFLECVQDMDHENMFWYRQDPGLGLRLIYFSYDVKMKEKGDIPEGYSVSREKKERFSLILESASTNQTSMYLCASHGRGWEKLFFGSGTQLSVL.

The chain carries TRBV10-3 and TRBJ2-7; D uncertain. Germline V gene lookup returns CDR1 ENHRY and CDR2 SYGVKD. With 4 bases removed from V and 0 bases from J, the gap between germline ends came to 13 bases. The CDR3 spans 15 residues. The CDR3 spells CAISVGGRSSYEQYF. For the CDR3, the DNA is TGTGCCATCAGTGTTGGCGGCCGGAGCTCCTACGAGCAGTACTTC.

The chain links TRBV9 to TRBJ1-5, with 7 nucleotides matching TRBD1. Germline-derived CDR1 and CDR2 are SGDLS and YYNGEE. Germline trimming cut 3 bases from V and 4 bases from J; bases unmatched to any gene: 4. This CDR3 has 14 residues. The CDR3 nucleotides read TGTGCCAGCAGCGCAGGGACAGCTAATCAGCCCCAGCATTTT. Amino acid sequence: CASSAGTANQPQHF.

The rearrangement links TRBV30 to TRBJ1-3; D is unresolved. The germline V gene has CDR1 GTSNPN and CDR2 SVGIG (reference sequence). Trimming removed 0 bases at V and 2 bases at J, with 8 bases between. This CDR3 region has 14 residues. The CDR3 DNA follows: TGTGCCTGGAGTGTAAGTTCTACTGGAAACACCATATATTTT. Encoded protein: CAWSVSSTGNTIYF.

This clone has just a few counts. The chain recombines TRBV27 with TRBJ1-2; no reliable D call. V dropped 5 bases and J dropped 7 bases, with 20 bases sitting between them. From germline, CDR1 is MNHEY and CDR2 SMNVEV (reference sequence). The CDR3 has 15 amino acids. In DNA form, the CDR3 reads TGTGCCAGCAGTAGGTTACGGCAGCTCGGCGGTGGCTACACCTTC. It codes for CASSRLRQLGGGYTF.

V is TRBV19 and J is TRBJ2-1; 12 bases map to TRBD1. V gave up 0 bases and J gave up 3 bases; unmatched junction bases: 3. This CDR3 contains 17 residues. Germline CDR1 reads LNHDA; CDR2 reads SQIVND (reference sequence). CDR3 DNA sequence: TGTGCCAGTAGTATAGATCGGGACAGGGGGCTCTACAATGAGCAGTTCTTC. This encodes CASSIDRDRGLYNEQFF.